This T cell receptor beta chain was profiled in a study of cytomegalovirus exposure and HLA in healthy donors. Study-wide findings and caveats: In an earlier analysis, productive rearrangement rates for most beta V segments clustered near 87% or 30%.

The PCR was carried out with 60 Vbeta primers and 13 Jbeta primers. Sequenced by immunoSEQ multiplex PCR; TCRdb stores in-frame clones only, minus some. Recorded for this sample: around 150,000 clones. The CDR3 is made up of 15 amino acids. J was trimmed by 8 bases and V by 3 bases; bases with no gene match: 8. Germline assignment: CDR1 LNHDA and CDR2 SQIVND (reference sequence). The donors were healthy bone marrow donors. Note on this clone: Its antigen is not identified.

The rearrangement links TRBV19 to TRBJ2-1; 9 bases are a match to TRBD2. The sample taken for sequencing was PBMCs. This TCR was sampled from a man aged 30 to 45 in good health and CMV-seronegative. The CDR3 loop is CASSIAASGMYEQFF. Written as DNA, the CDR3 is TGTGCCAGTAGTATTGCGGCTAGCGGGATGTATGAGCAGTTCTTC. Based on the CDR3 plus reference TRBV19 and TRBJ2-1, the full variable domain is DGGITQSPKYLFRKEGQNVTLSCEQNLNHDAMYWYRQDPGQGLRLIYYSQIVNDFQKGDIAEGYSVSREKKESFPLTVTSAQKNPTAFYLCASSIAASGMYEQFFGPGTRLTVL.